A selection of T cell receptor beta chains follows, all from one sample in a study of cytomegalovirus exposure and HLA in healthy donors. Profiled with immunoSEQ multiplex PCR; TCRdb holds only in-frame clones, not every one. The data contain more than 150,000 clones, around 80% of them singletons. The specimen was PBMCs. The receptors were sampled from a male donor in good health and CMV-seronegative. Each CDR3 is given with its conserved first and last residue. The D gene is left open where the match is weak. Part of the rows lack a size; the others show once, few, many or a class for expanded clones.

.	TRBV29-1	.	TRBJ1-5	CSVEDQQGGPQHF	TGCAGCGTTGAGGATCAACAGGGTGGGCCCCAGCATTTT
TRBD1	TRBV19	.	TRBJ1-3	CASSPRTGAGNTIYF	TGTGCCAGTAGTCCACGGACAGGAGCAGGAAACACCATATATTTT
TRBD1	TRBV7-2	.	TRBJ2-2	CASSSPWDRGPTGELFF	TGTGCCAGCAGCTCCCCCTGGGACAGGGGGCCGACCGGGGAGCTGTTTTTT
.	TRBV7-8	.	TRBJ2-1	CASSLGGRDNEQFF	TGTGCCAGCAGCTTAGGAGGCAGGGACAATGAGCAGTTCTTC
.	TRBV6-6	.	TRBJ2-5	CASSYVGRETQYF	TGTGCCAGCAGTTATGTTGGCAGGGAGACCCAGTACTTC
.	TRBV7-9	.	TRBJ2-1	CASSLLSNEQFF	TGTGCCAGCAGCTTACTAAGCAATGAGCAGTTCTTC
TRBD1	TRBV7-3	.	TRBJ2-2	CASSFRTGGSGELFF	TGTGCCAGCAGCTTTCGGACAGGGGGGTCCGGGGAGCTGTTTTTT
TRBD2	TRBV11-2	few	TRBJ2-5	CASSSLTAGGLETQYF	TGTGCCAGCAGCTCACTCACAGCGGGAGGATTGGAGACCCAGTACTTC
.	TRBV30	once	TRBJ1-1	CAWSVQSTEAFF	TGTGCCTGGAGTGTCCAGTCAACTGAAGCTTTCTTT
TRBD1	TRBV5-5	.	TRBJ2-3	CASSLTGQGASTDTQYF	TGTGCCAGCAGCTTAACCGGACAGGGGGCTAGCACAGATACGCAGTATTTT
.	TRBV6-6	.	TRBJ1-2	CASIGAWQGHGYTF	TGTGCCAGCATTGGGGCATGGCAGGGGCATGGCTACACCTTC
.	TRBV7-2	.	TRBJ2-7	CASSLTGATYEQYF	TGTGCCAGCAGCTTAACGGGAGCCACCTACGAGCAGTACTTC
.	TRBV4-1	once	TRBJ1-1	CASSQAGGAGTEAFF	TGCGCCAGCAGCCAAGCCGGGGGGGCCGGCACTGAAGCTTTCTTT
.	TRBV28	.	TRBJ2-2	CASSTLLNTGELFF	TGTGCCAGCAGTACACTACTAAACACCGGGGAGCTGTTTTTT
TRBD1	TRBV11-3	.	TRBJ2-5	CASSSGTGMGETQYF	TGTGCCAGCAGCTCAGGGACAGGGATGGGAGAGACCCAGTACTTC
TRBD1	TRBV4-3	.	TRBJ2-7	CASSLSLGGQAYEQYF	TGCGCCAGCAGCCTTAGCCTGGGGGGACAGGCCTACGAGCAGTACTTC
TRBD2	TRBV6-4	.	TRBJ2-5	CASSMTSGETQYF	TGTGCCAGCAGTATGACTAGCGGGGAGACCCAGTACTTC
TRBD2	TRBV28	few	TRBJ2-3	CASSPGLAPAADTQYF	TGTGCCAGCAGTCCTGGACTAGCCCCCGCCGCAGATACGCAGTATTTT
.	TRBV7-9	few	TRBJ2-3	CASSHTASFSTDTQYF	TGTGCCAGCAGCCACACAGCTTCATTTAGCACAGATACGCAGTATTTT
.	TRBV12-2	.	TRBJ2-1	CASRLAGLAGGFSYNEQFF	TGTGCAAGTCGCTTAGCCGGGCTAGCGGGGGGCTTCTCCTACAATGAGCAGTTCTTC
TRBD2	TRBV4-2	.	TRBJ2-3	CASSQGVVSGGQLQYF	TGTGCCAGCAGCCAAGGGGTGGTTAGCGGGGGGCAGCTGCAGTATTTT
.	TRBV10-3	.	TRBJ2-7	CAISEAGSPYEQYF	TGTGCCATCAGTGAGGCAGGTTCACCCTACGAGCAGTACTTC
TRBD1	TRBV28	.	TRBJ2-2	CASSLGDRVGGELFF	TGTGCCAGCAGTTTAGGGGACAGGGTTGGCGGGGAGCTGTTTTTT
.	TRBV5-4	.	TRBJ1-1	CASSLAGMGRTEAFF	TGTGCCAGCAGCTTGGCCGGGATGGGGAGAACTGAAGCTTTCTTT
TRBD1	TRBV9	.	TRBJ2-7	CASSATGQGDNEQYF	TGTGCCAGCAGCGCGACTGGACAGGGTGACAACGAGCAGTACTTC
.	TRBV6-5	.	TRBJ1-2	CASRPGTPNYGYTF	TGTGCCAGCAGGCCTGGGACACCTAACTATGGCTACACCTTC
.	TRBV7-9	.	TRBJ2-5	CASSLRGGRLRETQYF	TGTGCCAGCAGCCTACGGGGTGGGAGACTTCGAGAGACCCAGTACTTC
TRBD1	TRBV10-3	.	TRBJ1-2	CAINRQTGRNYGYTF	TGTGCCATCAATCGACAGACAGGGAGGAACTATGGCTACACCTTC
TRBD2	TRBV7-3	.	TRBJ2-3	CASSAGREGTQYF	TGTGCCAGCAGCGCCGGCCGGGAGGGTACGCAGTATTTT
TRBD1	TRBV5-8	.	TRBJ2-7	CASSLLAGTGRSYEQYF	TGTGCCAGCAGCTTGTTGGCGGGGACAGGACGATCCTACGAGCAGTACTTC
TRBD1	TRBV11-2	.	TRBJ2-7	CASSLTGAFGEQYF	TGTGCCAGCAGCTTAACAGGGGCCTTTGGCGAGCAGTACTTC
.	TRBV2	.	TRBJ1-2	CASAGTHVTYGYTF	TGTGCCAGCGCCGGGACACATGTTACTTATGGCTACACCTTC
.	TRBV28	few	TRBJ1-2	CASRSPGFGYGYTF	TGTGCCAGCAGGTCCCCGGGATTTGGCTATGGCTACACCTTC
.	TRBV19	once	TRBJ1-1	CASRKDRGGTEAFF	TGTGCCAGTAGAAAGGACAGAGGGGGCACTGAAGCTTTCTTT
.	TRBV7-2	.	TRBJ1-3	CASSLASFGSGNTIYF	TGTGCCAGCAGCTTAGCGTCGTTCGGGTCAGGAAACACCATATATTTT
TRBD2	TRBV4-1	.	TRBJ2-7	CASSQRTSGRYEQYF	TGCGCCAGCAGCCAGAGGACTAGCGGGAGATACGAGCAGTACTTC
.	TRBV5-1	.	TRBJ2-7	CASSLDAGSSYEQYF	TGCGCCAGCAGCTTGGACGCGGGGAGCTCCTACGAGCAGTACTTC
.	TRBV4-2	.	TRBJ1-3	CASSQDEQGGHTIYF	TGTGCCAGCAGCCAGGACGAACAGGGCGGCCACACCATATATTTT
.	TRBV7-2	.	TRBJ2-7	CASSLDAYEQYF	TGTGCCAGCAGCTTAGATGCGTACGAGCAGTACTTC
TRBD1	TRBV5-1	few	TRBJ2-5	CASSLDGTGQETQYF	TGCGCCAGCAGCTTGGACGGGACAGGGCAAGAGACCCAGTACTTC
TRBD2	TRBV30	few	TRBJ2-1	CAWSLAGVSFGEQFF	TGTGCCTGGAGCTTAGCGGGAGTTAGTTTCGGTGAGCAGTTCTTC
.	TRBV15	.	TRBJ1-5	CATSRDRGMQPQHF	TGTGCCACCAGCAGAGACAGGGGAATGCAGCCCCAGCATTTT
TRBD1	TRBV28	once	TRBJ1-5	CASSTGTGGQPQHF	TGTGCCAGCAGTACCGGGACAGGTGGTCAGCCCCAGCATTTT
TRBD2	TRBV11-3	once	TRBJ2-2	CASSTGRWAGELFF	TGTGCCAGCAGCACCGGGAGGTGGGCCGGGGAGCTGTTTTTT
.	TRBV2	.	TRBJ1-2	CASSETGGANYGYTF	TGTGCCAGCAGTGAAACCGGGGGAGCTAACTATGGCTACACCTTC
TRBD1	TRBV7-2	.	TRBJ2-1	CASSSGTGTNEQFF	TGTGCCAGCAGCTCTGGGACAGGGACGAATGAGCAGTTCTTC
TRBD1	TRBV20-1	many	TRBJ2-7	CSARDSYEQYF	TGCAGTGCCAGGGACAGTTACGAGCAGTACTTC
.	TRBV4-3	.	TRBJ2-1	CASSRTRLSYNEQFF	TGCGCCAGCAGCCGGACTCGACTTTCCTACAATGAGCAGTTCTTC
TRBD2	TRBV14	few	TRBJ2-5	CASKASGGREETQYF	TGTGCCAGCAAGGCTAGCGGGGGTCGTGAAGAGACCCAGTACTTC
.	TRBV7-9	few	TRBJ1-3	CASSFGRDGNTIYF	TGTGCCAGCAGCTTCGGGCGGGACGGAAACACCATATATTTT
TRBD1	TRBV5-5	.	TRBJ1-1	CASSLGSGGRPEAFF	TGTGCCAGCAGCTTGGGGTCAGGGGGCCGCCCTGAAGCTTTCTTT
.	TRBV5-1	.	TRBJ2-1	CASSQQGYNEQFF	TGCGCCAGCAGCCAACAGGGCTACAATGAGCAGTTCTTC
TRBD2	TRBV5-1	once	TRBJ2-7	CASSYLLAEGYEQYF	TGCGCCAGCAGCTACTTACTAGCGGAGGGTTACGAGCAGTACTTC
.	TRBV10-3	.	TRBJ2-1	CATAPSEYNEQFF	TGTGCCACGGCGCCTAGCGAGTACAATGAGCAGTTCTTC
.	TRBV21-1	.	TRBJ2-7	CAAGIAGAPYEQYF	TGTGCCGCAGGCATAGCGGGCGCCCCCTACGAGCAGTACTTC
.	TRBV27	few	TRBJ2-3	CASSGSTRVDTQYF	TGTGCCAGCTCCGGATCAACTCGGGTAGATACGCAGTATTTT
.	TRBV15	few	TRBJ1-1	CATSRDSSWPPEAFF	TGTGCCACCAGCAGAGATTCATCCTGGCCGCCTGAAGCTTTCTTT
.	TRBV9	few	TRBJ1-2	CASSYGTNGYTF	TGTGCCAGCAGCTACGGGACTAATGGCTACACCTTC